The entry below describes one T cell receptor (beta chain). This specimen comes from a study of OX40 agonist ivuxolimab in advanced cancers. On the study more broadly: The eligibility criteria allowed prior anti-PD-1, anti-PD-L1 or anti-CTLA-4 therapy, and around 40% had some. Partial responses, seen in three patients, involved one hepatocellular carcinoma and two cutaneous melanomas.

Exclusion of a patient followed from autoimmune disease history or systemic immunosuppression. Assay: immunoSEQ multiplex PCR; the TCRdb copy retains only in-frame clones and omits some. Of about 15,000 clones in the sample, about 81% are singletons; the top ten hold more than 35%. In germline, CDR1 is MNHEY, CDR2 SMNVEV (reference sequence). The CDR3 covers 14 residues. Trimming removed 0 bases from V and 5 bases from J; junction bases left unmatched: 3. The chain is built from TRBV27 and TRBJ1-2; 7 nucleotides line up with TRBD1. Sequenced material: CD4+ or CD8+ T cells sorted from blood, taken in a trial of the OX40 agonist ivuxolimab. The source is an adult with an advanced solid tumor such as melanoma, head and neck, liver or kidney cancer. For the CDR3, the DNA is TGTGCCAGCAGTTTATCGGCAGGGGGATATGGCTACACCTTC. Its protein product is CASSLSAGGYGYTF.